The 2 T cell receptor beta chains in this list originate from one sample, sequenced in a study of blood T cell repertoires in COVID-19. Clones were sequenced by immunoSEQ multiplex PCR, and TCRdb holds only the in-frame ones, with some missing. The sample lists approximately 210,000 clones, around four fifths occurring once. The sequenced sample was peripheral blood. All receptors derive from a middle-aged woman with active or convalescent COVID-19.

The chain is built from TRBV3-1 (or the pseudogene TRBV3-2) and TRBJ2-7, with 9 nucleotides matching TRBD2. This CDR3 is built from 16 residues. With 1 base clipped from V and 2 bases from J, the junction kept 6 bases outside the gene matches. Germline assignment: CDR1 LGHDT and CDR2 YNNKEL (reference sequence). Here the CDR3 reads CASSQVSASGAYEQYF. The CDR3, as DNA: TGTGCCAGCAGCCAAGTTTCGGCTAGCGGGGCCTACGAGCAGTACTTC.

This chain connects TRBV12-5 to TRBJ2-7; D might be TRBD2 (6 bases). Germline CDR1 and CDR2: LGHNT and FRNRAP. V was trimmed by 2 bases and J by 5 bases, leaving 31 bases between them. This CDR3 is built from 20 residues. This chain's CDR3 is CASGLRNKTSRDSRFDEQYF. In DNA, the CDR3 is TGTGCTAGTGGTTTGCGCAACAAGACCTCCCGGGACTCCCGATTTGACGAGCAGTACTTC.